One sample yielded the 11 T cell receptor beta chains listed below, sequenced in a study of OX40 agonist ivuxolimab in advanced cancers. TCRdb's table, derived via immunoSEQ multiplex PCR, lists solely in-frame clones and lacks some. This sample has roughly 64,000 clones, with roughly nine tenths found just once. The sequenced sample was CD4+ or CD8+ T cells sorted from blood, obtained in a trial of the OX40 agonist ivuxolimab. The receptors shown here come from an adult with an advanced solid tumor such as melanoma, head and neck, liver or kidney cancer.

This sequence joins TRBV2 and TRBJ2-2; D remains unclear. The CDR3 has 13 amino acids. Germline V lookup: CDR1 SNHLY, CDR2 FYNNEI. CDR3 sequence (DNA): TGTGTACAGCAGGACGGCGCCACCGGGGAGCTGTTTTTT. It specifies CVQQDGATGELFF.

The gene calls are TRBV7-8 and TRBJ1-1; D is undetermined. The V end lost 3 bases, the J end lost 0 bases, and 11 bases lay between the germline ends. Looked up from germline, CDR1 is SGHVS and CDR2 is FQNEAQ. CDR3 length: 15 amino acids. The chain's CDR3 is CASSFSPLMNTEAFF. The DNA for the CDR3 is TGTGCCAGCAGCTTTTCCCCCTTAATGAACACTGAAGCTTTCTTT.

The chain combines TRBV6-6 with TRBJ2-2; 10 bases match TRBD2. The CDR3 contains 15 residues. With 5 bases clipped from V and 6 bases from J, the junction kept 6 bases outside the gene matches. Germline CDR1 and CDR2: MNHNY and SVGAGI (reference sequence). The CDR3: CASSPSGRAAGELFF. The CDR3, as DNA: TGTGCCAGCAGTCCGAGCGGGAGGGCCGCCGGGGAGCTGTTTTTT.

The rearrangement links TRBV28 to TRBJ2-7; 14 bases are shared with TRBD2. CDR1 is MDHEN and CDR2 is SYDVKM in the germline V gene. There are 18 residues in the CDR3. The junction had 14 bases not matched to a gene; V was cut back by 7 bases and J by 3 bases. The CDR3 DNA is TGTGCCAGCACCAAGCCTACCGGGACTAGCGGGAGAATCTACGAGCAGTACTTC. This sequence encodes CASTKPTGTSGRIYEQYF.

The chain carries TRBV9 and TRBJ2-3, with TRBD2 as a possible D gene (5 bases). Trimming removed 4 bases at V and 2 bases at J, with 20 bases between. The CDR3 runs 17 residues. Germline V gives CDR1 SGDLS, CDR2 YYNGEE. CDR3 coding DNA: TGTGCCAGCAGCCCCCGGGGTTTCGACGGGCTCACAGATACGCAGTATTTT. As protein: CASSPRGFDGLTDTQYF.

The chain joins TRBV15 to TRBJ2-7, with TRBD2 as a possible D gene (6 bases). V lost 1 base and J 4 bases, leaving 11 bases between the germline ends. The germline V gene has CDR1 LNHNV and CDR2 YYDKDF (reference sequence). CDR3 length: 14 amino acids. Written as DNA, the CDR3 is TGTGCCACCAGCAGAGCCGGGAGCGGGTACGAGCAGTACTTC. Its translation is CATSRAGSGYEQYF.

CDR3 sequence reads: CASSQDKGRMYEQYF. Here the CDR3 DNA reads TGTGCCAGCAGCCAAGATAAAGGGAGAATGTACGAGCAGTACTTC. The chain combines TRBV4-2 with TRBJ2-7; D is perhaps TRBD2 (5 bases). The CDR3 is made up of 15 amino acids. V gave up 0 bases and J gave up 4 bases, with 13 bases separating them. CDR1 LGHNA and CDR2 YNFKEQ come from the germline V gene.

The chain recombines TRBV7-6 with TRBJ2-1; 9 bases agree with TRBD2. Trimming removed 2 bases from V and 1 base from J; junction bases left unmatched: 6. Germline V gene data show CDR1 as SGHVS and CDR2 as FNYEAQ. This CDR3 contains 17 residues. The CDR3 DNA reads as TGTGCCAGCAGCTTACTAGCGGGAAGCGGTTCCTACAATGAGCAGTTCTTC. Its protein is CASSLLAGSGSYNEQFF.

The genes are TRBV6-4 and TRBJ2-2, with D unresolved. CDR3 length: 13 residues. Germline-derived CDR1 and CDR2 are MRHNA and SNTAGT. V was pared by 6 bases and J by 4 bases, with 9 bases between. This CDR3 is CASRVGSTGELFF. DNA of the CDR3: TGTGCCAGCAGGGTAGGGTCCACCGGGGAGCTGTTTTTT.

The chain combines TRBV11-2 with TRBJ1-4; a possible D gene is TRBD1 (5 bases). The germline V and J ends were trimmed by 1 base and 0 bases, with 9 bases remaining between them. From germline, CDR1 is SGHAT and CDR2 FQNNGV. This CDR3 region has 16 residues. The CDR3 here is CASSLGSRATNEKLFF. DNA of the CDR3: TGTGCCAGCAGCTTAGGCTCCAGGGCAACTAATGAAAAACTGTTTTTT.

The V gene is TRBV9, the J gene TRBJ1-6; D is undetermined. Trimming took off 0 bases at V and 0 bases at J, with 13 bases between the two ends. The CDR3 is 18 residues long. Germline V lookup: CDR1 SGDLS, CDR2 YYNGEE. CDR3 sequence: CASSVEYGERSYNSPLHF. The CDR3 coding sequence is TGTGCCAGCAGCGTAGAGTATGGGGAACGCTCCTATAATTCACCCCTCCACTTT.